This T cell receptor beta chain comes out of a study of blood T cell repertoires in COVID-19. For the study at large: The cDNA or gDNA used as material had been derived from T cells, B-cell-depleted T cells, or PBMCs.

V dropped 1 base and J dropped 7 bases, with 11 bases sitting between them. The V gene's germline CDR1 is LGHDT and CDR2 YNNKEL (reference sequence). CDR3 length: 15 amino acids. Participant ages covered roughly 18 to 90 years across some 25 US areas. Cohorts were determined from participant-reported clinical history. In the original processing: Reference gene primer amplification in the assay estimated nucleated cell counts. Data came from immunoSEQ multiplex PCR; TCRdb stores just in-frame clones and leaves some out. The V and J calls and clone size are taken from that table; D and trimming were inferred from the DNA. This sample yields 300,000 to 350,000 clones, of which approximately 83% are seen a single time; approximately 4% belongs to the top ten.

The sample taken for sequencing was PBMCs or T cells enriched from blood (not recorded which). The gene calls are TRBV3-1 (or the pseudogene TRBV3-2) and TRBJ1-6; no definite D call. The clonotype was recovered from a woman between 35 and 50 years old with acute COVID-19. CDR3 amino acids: CASSQVDGINSPLHF. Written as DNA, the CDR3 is TGTGCCAGCAGCCAAGTGGACGGGATAAATTCACCCCTCCACTTT.